This TCR beta chain was obtained from a study of vaccination and CD4 T cells after COVID-19. Germline V gene data show CDR1 as MNHNS and CDR2 as SASEGT. The CDR3 covers 14 residues. V gave up 7 bases and J gave up 7 bases; unmatched junction bases: 9. Treatment described: approximately 9-day PBMC culture with coronavirus spike peptide pools or control peptides (ViraFEST assay). Cultured CD4+ T-cell DNA underwent Oncomine TCR Beta short-read sequencing. TCRdb re-called the PCR reads through MiXCR, storing one row per CDR3 protein. The table records about 20,000 distinct CDR3 sequences, roughly 43% of them present only once. In the case of this clonotype: Its antigen is undetermined.

The source material was CD4+ T cells from blood, cultured in vitro, sampled after SARS-CoV-2 vaccination. The chain has TRBV6-1 and TRBJ2-2, with 7 bases that match TRBD2. The source is a human donor who had recovered from COVID-19. CDR3 protein: CASTPVSGGGELFF. The CDR3 bases are TGTGCCAGCACCCCCGTGTCGGGAGGCGGGGAGCTGTTTTTT.